The 8 T cell receptor beta chains listed next were all sequenced from one sample in a study of cytomegalovirus exposure and HLA in healthy donors. The primer mix had 60 Vbeta and 13 Jbeta primers. TCRdb keeps only in-frame clones here, not all; method: immunoSEQ multiplex PCR. The data show approximately 100,000 clones, approximately 80% seen once. The sample was PBMCs. The receptors come from a woman in her 40s in good health and CMV-seronegative.

This chain uses TRBV4-3 with TRBJ2-3, with TRBD2 identical over 11 bases. The CDR3 covers 16 residues. V trimming: 4 bases; J trimming: 2 bases; junction bases outside the gene matches: 5. Germline V lookup: CDR1 LGHNA, CDR2 YSLEER. The CDR3 region has the DNA TGCGCCAGCAGCCGAGCGGGACTAGCGGCCACAGATACGCAGTATTTT. Translation gives CASSRAGLAATDTQYF.

The chain couples TRBV11-2 to TRBJ2-6; no clear D gene. V gave up 1 base and J gave up 0 bases, with 4 bases separating them. The CDR3 consists of 15 residues. Germline assignment: CDR1 SGHAT and CDR2 FQNNGV. The CDR3 reads CASSLGASGANVLTF. Here the CDR3 DNA reads TGTGCCAGCAGCTTAGGGGCCTCTGGGGCCAACGTCCTGACTTTC.

The chain couples TRBV5-1 to TRBJ2-5, with D tentatively TRBD2 (6 bases). The ends were cut back, 0 bases at V and 3 bases at J, with 6 bases in the middle. This CDR3 is 13 amino acids long. CDR1 is SGHRS, CDR2 YFSETQ, per germline. The CDR3 is CASSLGGEETQYF. The CDR3 coding sequence is TGCGCCAGCAGCTTGGGGGGGGAAGAGACCCAGTACTTC.

As to this clone: Because the CDR3 is missing its conserved closing phenylalanine or tryptophan, this is likely a read error. The rearrangement uses TRBV7-6 and TRBJ1-1; weak D call: TRBD1 (5 bases). V lost 7 bases and J 11 bases, leaving 14 bases between the germline ends. CDR1 and CDR2 from the germline V gene are SGHVS and FNYEAQ. The CDR3 is 11 amino acids. CDR3 loop: CASTPPGEAFL. CDR3 nucleotide sequence: TGTGCCAGCACCCCACCGGGGGAGGCTTTCCTT.

This chain links TRBV7-6 with TRBJ2-3, with D possibly TRBD2 on 6 matching bases. The CDR3 contains 15 residues. V lost 2 bases and J 3 bases, leaving 12 bases between the germline ends. The germline V gene encodes CDR1 SGHVS and CDR2 FNYEAQ. The CDR3 DNA is TGTGCCAGCAGCTTAATCAGCGGAGGGACAGATACGCAGTATTTT. As protein: CASSLISGGTDTQYF.

This chain links TRBV5-4 with TRBJ1-2, with TRBD1 identical over 7 bases. CDR1 is SGHNT and CDR2 is YYREEE in the germline V gene (reference sequence). This CDR3 region has 16 residues. After removal of 0 bases from V and 8 bases from J, the junction contained 13 bases not matched to a gene. CDR3 sequence reads: CASSLALGGVGEGYTF. The CDR3 nucleotides read TGTGCCAGCAGCTTGGCCCTAGGGGGCGTAGGGGAGGGCTACACCTTC. The full variable domain, completed using reference TRBV5-4 and TRBJ1-2, is ETGVTQSPTHLIKTRGQQVTLRCSSQSGHNTVSWYQQALGQGPQFIFQYYREEENGRGNFPPRFSGLQFPNYSSELNVNALELDDSALYLCASSLALGGVGEGYTFGSGTRLTVV.

The chain is built from TRBV2 and TRBJ1-2, with D unresolved. From germline, CDR1 is SNHLY and CDR2 FYNNEI. V lost 8 bases to trimming and J lost 4 bases, with 8 bases between them. The CDR3 runs to 11 residues. CDR3 region: CASLAGYGYTF. The CDR3 DNA is TGTGCCAGCCTTGCCGGCTATGGCTACACCTTC. The full variable domain, completed using reference TRBV2 and TRBJ1-2, is EPEVTQTPSHQVTQMGQEVILRCVPISNHLYFYWYRQILGQKVEFLVSFYNNEISEKSEIFDDQFSVERPDGSNFTLKIRSTKLEDSAMYFCASLAGYGYTFGSGTRLTVV.

The rearrangement uses TRBV29-1 and TRBJ1-2, with D perhaps matching TRBD1 (5 bases). Trimming cost V 5 bases and J 5 bases, with 12 bases left between them. Germline CDR1 reads SQVTM; CDR2 reads ANQGSEA. The CDR3 runs to 12 residues. The CDR3 reads CSVSDTGYGYTF. The CDR3 coding sequence is TGCAGCGTTTCGGACACTGGATATGGCTACACCTTC.